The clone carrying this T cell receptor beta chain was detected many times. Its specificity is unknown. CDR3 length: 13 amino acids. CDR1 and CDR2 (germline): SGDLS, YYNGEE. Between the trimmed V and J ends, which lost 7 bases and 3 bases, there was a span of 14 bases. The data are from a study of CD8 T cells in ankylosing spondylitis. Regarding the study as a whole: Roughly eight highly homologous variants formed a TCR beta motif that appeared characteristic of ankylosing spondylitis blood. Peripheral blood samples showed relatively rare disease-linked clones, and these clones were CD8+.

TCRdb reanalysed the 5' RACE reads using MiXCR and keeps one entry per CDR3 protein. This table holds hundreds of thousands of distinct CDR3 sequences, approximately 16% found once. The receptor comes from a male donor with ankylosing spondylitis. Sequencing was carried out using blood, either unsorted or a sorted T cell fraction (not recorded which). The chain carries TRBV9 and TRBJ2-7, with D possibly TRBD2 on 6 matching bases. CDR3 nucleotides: TGTGCCAGCGGGGGGACCGATTTCTACGAGCAGTACTTC. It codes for CASGGTDFYEQYF.